Below are 15 T cell receptor beta chains sequenced from a single sample in a study of blood T cell repertoires in COVID-19. Produced via immunoSEQ multiplex PCR; TCRdb's table is partial and in-frame only. The top ten clones hold less than 1.2% of a sample with 300,000 to 400,000 clones, around 91% of them seen once. The material sequenced was PBMCs or T cells enriched from blood (not recorded which). Receptor source: a man younger than 35 who had recovered from COVID-19.

This chain connects TRBV5-1 to TRBJ2-3; no firm D call. Looked up from germline, CDR1 is SGHRS and CDR2 is YFSETQ. With 3 bases removed from V and 2 bases from J, the gap between germline ends came to 7 bases. This CDR3 region has 13 residues. CDR3 in amino acids: CASSSTPTDTQYF. Here the CDR3 DNA reads TGCGCCAGCAGCTCTACCCCCACAGATACGCAGTATTTT.

This clone was seen just once. The V gene is TRBV19, the J gene TRBJ2-2, with D perhaps TRBD1 (5 bases). Germline assignment: CDR1 LNHDA and CDR2 SQIVND (reference sequence). V was clipped by 3 bases and J by 5 bases, with 13 bases between them. CDR3 length equals 15 residues. Here the CDR3 reads CASSIGRARTGELFF. For the CDR3, the DNA is TGTGCCAGTAGTATTGGCAGGGCTAGGACCGGGGAGCTGTTTTTT.

The rearrangement uses TRBV7-2 and TRBJ2-1; 13 bases map to TRBD2. The V gene end was trimmed by 1 base and the J gene end by 6 bases; junction bases not matched to a gene: 3. The CDR3 length is 16 residues. The germline CDR1 and CDR2 sequences are SGHTA and FQGNSA. The chain's CDR3 is CASSLEGLAGRNEQFF. In nucleotides, the CDR3 is TGTGCCAGCAGCTTAGAGGGACTAGCGGGACGCAATGAGCAGTTCTTC.

The chain recombines TRBV27 with TRBJ1-1, with D hard to call. Per germline, CDR1 MNHEY and CDR2 SMNVEV (reference sequence). V shed 8 bases and J shed 6 bases, with 7 bases lying between them. This CDR3 comprises 10 residues. CDR3 DNA sequence: TGTGCCAGCGGCGGGGCTGAAGCTTTCTTT. This encodes CASGGAEAFF.

The chain carries TRBV5-1 and TRBJ1-2; 9 bases line up with TRBD1. CDR1 and CDR2 from the germline V gene are SGHRS and YFSETQ. This CDR3 contains 13 residues. V trimming: 4 bases; J trimming: 8 bases; junction bases outside the gene matches: 6. CDR3 nucleotides: TGCGCCAGCAGCACCGGGACAGGGAACGGCTACACCTTC. Amino acids: CASSTGTGNGYTF.

V is TRBV27 and J is TRBJ2-7; 11 nucleotides match TRBD1. V lost 4 bases, J lost 6 bases, and 2 bases stayed unmatched. CDR1 is MNHEY and CDR2 is SMNVEV in the germline V gene (reference sequence). The CDR3 is 13 residues long. CDR3 residues: CASSSGTGGEQYF. The CDR3 coding sequence is TGTGCCAGCAGTTCCGGGACAGGGGGCGAGCAGTACTTC.

The J gene is TRBJ2-5, the V gene TRBV2, with a possible D match to TRBD1 (5 bases). The germline gives CDR1 SNHLY, CDR2 FYNNEI. This CDR3 is 13 amino acids long. The V end lost 4 bases, the J end lost 3 bases, and 9 bases lay between the germline ends. The CDR3 spells CASSGQGEETQYF. For the CDR3, the DNA is TGTGCCAGCAGTGGGCAGGGTGAAGAGACCCAGTACTTC.

The V call is TRBV7-6, the J call TRBJ1-4; 7 bases fit TRBD1. J gave up 7 bases and V 5 bases, and 10 bases lay outside the gene matches. CDR1 SGHVS and CDR2 FNYEAQ come from the germline V gene. The CDR3 covers 15 residues. CDR3 nucleotides: TGTGCCAGCAGCAACCCCGGGACAGCGAGTGAAAAACTGTTTTTT. Residues: CASSNPGTASEKLFF.

The chain combines TRBV7-9 with TRBJ2-6; 8 positions match TRBD1. Trimming at V came to 7 bases and at J to 0 bases, leaving 11 bases not matched to a gene. Germline V lookup: CDR1 SEHNR, CDR2 FQNEAQ (reference sequence). This CDR3 has 18 residues. Here the CDR3 reads CASTIRGQGPSGANVLTF. DNA for the CDR3: TGTGCCAGCACCATCCGAGGACAGGGCCCCTCTGGGGCCAACGTCCTGACTTTC.

V usage is TRBV19 and J usage is TRBJ2-7, with 8 bases matching TRBD1. The CDR3 runs 15 residues. Germline values: CDR1 LNHDA, CDR2 SQIVND (reference sequence). J gave up 1 base and V 5 bases, and 7 bases lay outside the gene matches. DNA for the CDR3: TGTGCCAGTAGTTCGACAGGGGATTTTTCCTACGAGCAGTACTTC. As protein: CASSSTGDFSYEQYF.

The V call is TRBV19, the J call TRBJ1-1, with D maybe TRBD1 (5 bases). The CDR3 has 12 residues. In germline, CDR1 is LNHDA, CDR2 SQIVND (reference sequence). V lost 7 bases, J lost 4 bases, and 10 bases lay in between. CDR3 sequence: CASITGGTEAFF. CDR3 in DNA: TGTGCCAGTATAACGGGGGGCACTGAAGCTTTCTTT.

J is TRBJ2-7 and V is TRBV5-5; D gene unclear. This CDR3 has 15 amino acids. Germline loops: CDR1 SGHKS, CDR2 YYEKEE (reference sequence). Trimming removed 1 base from V and 1 base from J, with 12 bases in between. CDR3 residues: CASSLSTVNSYEQYF. CDR3 bases: TGTGCCAGCAGCTTGAGCACAGTCAATTCCTACGAGCAGTACTTC.

The chain couples TRBV7-2 to TRBJ1-6; D uncertain. V was shortened by 2 bases and J by 6 bases, with 8 bases between the two germline ends. CDR3 length equals 14 residues. CDR1 and CDR2 (germline): SGHTA, FQGNSA. The CDR3 coding sequence is TGTGCCAGCAGCTTATCCCCCCGTAATTCACCCCTCCACTTT. Residues: CASSLSPRNSPLHF. The full variable domain, completed using reference TRBV7-2 and TRBJ1-6, is GAGVSQSPSNKVTEKGKDVELRCDPISGHTALYWYRQSLGQGLEFLIYFQGNSAPDKSGLPSDRFSAERTGGSVSTLTIQRTQQEDSAVYLCASSLSPRNSPLHFGNGTRLTVT.

V is TRBV4-1 and J is TRBJ1-1; D might be TRBD1 (6 bases). The CDR3 loop spans 17 amino acids. Germline assignment: CDR1 MGHRA and CDR2 YSYEKL. V lost 1 base to trimming and J lost 5 bases, with 20 bases between them. CDR3 protein: CASSQGWDDSRGTEAFF. CDR3 coding DNA: TGCGCCAGCAGCCAAGGCTGGGACGACTCCAGGGGTACTGAAGCTTTCTTT.

The rearrangement uses TRBV5-5 and TRBJ2-7; weak D call: TRBD2 (5 bases). Germline V lookup: CDR1 SGHKS, CDR2 YYEKEE (reference sequence). V gave up 7 bases and J gave up 3 bases, with 17 bases separating them. The CDR3 sequence is 14 residues long. CDR3 sequence reads: CASSPGQRYYEQYF. Here the CDR3 DNA reads TGTGCCAGCTCCCCCGGCCAGCGGTACTACGAGCAGTACTTC. Filled out from reference TRBV5-5 and TRBJ2-7, the complete variable domain reads DAGVTQSPTHLIKTRGQQVTLRCSPISGHKSVSWYQQVLGQGPQFIFQYYEKEERGRGNFPDRFSARQFPNYSSELNVNALLLGDSALYLCASSPGQRYYEQYFGPGTRLTVT.